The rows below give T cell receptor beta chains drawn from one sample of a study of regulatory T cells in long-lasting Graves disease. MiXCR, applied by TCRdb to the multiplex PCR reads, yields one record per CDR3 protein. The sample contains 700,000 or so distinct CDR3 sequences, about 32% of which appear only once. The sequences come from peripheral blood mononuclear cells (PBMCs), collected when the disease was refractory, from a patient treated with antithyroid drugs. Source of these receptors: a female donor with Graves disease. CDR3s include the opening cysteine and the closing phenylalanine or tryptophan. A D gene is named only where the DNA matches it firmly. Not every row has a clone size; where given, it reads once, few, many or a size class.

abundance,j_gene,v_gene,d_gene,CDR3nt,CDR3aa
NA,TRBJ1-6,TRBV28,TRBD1,TGTGCCAGCAGTTTGGACAGGGGGATTTCACCCCTCCACTTT,CASSLDRGISPLHF
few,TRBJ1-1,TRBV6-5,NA,TGTGCCAGCAGTTACTCCAGGGGCGGGGATGGGAACACTGAAGCTTTCTTT,CASSYSRGGDGNTEAFF
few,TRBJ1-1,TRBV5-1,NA,TGCGCCAGCAGCTTGCTGTCAAGGGATGAAGCTTTCTTT,CASSLLSRDEAFF
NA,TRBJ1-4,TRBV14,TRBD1,TGTGCCAGCAGCCAAGGGACAGGGGGAGGAAAACTGTTTTTT,CASSQGTGGGKLFF
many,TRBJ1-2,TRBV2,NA,TGTGCCAGCGTTCAGCCGGGACCCGAAAACTCCTATGGCTACACCTTC,CASVQPGPENSYGYTF
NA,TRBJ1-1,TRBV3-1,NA,TGTGCCAGCAGCCAAAGAAGGGCGGTCACTGAAGCTTTCTTT,CASSQRRAVTEAFF
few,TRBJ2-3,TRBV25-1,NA,TGTGCCAGCAAGGGCGGGTACACAGATACGCAGTATTTT,CASKGGYTDTQYF
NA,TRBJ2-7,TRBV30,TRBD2,TGTGCCTGGAGTGTTTGGACTAGTCTAGACGAGCAGTACTTC,CAWSVWTSLDEQYF
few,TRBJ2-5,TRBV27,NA,TGTGCCAGCAGTTTGTGGGGAGGTTTTGGGCAAGAGACCCAGTACTTC,CASSLWGGFGQETQYF
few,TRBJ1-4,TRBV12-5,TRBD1,TGTGCTAGTGGTTTGGTCGGGCCTCGGACAGGCACTGAAAAACTGTTTTTT,CASGLVGPRTGTEKLFF
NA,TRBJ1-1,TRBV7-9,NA,TGTGCCAGCAGCTTCCAGACTCGGAACACTGAAGCTTTCTTT,CASSFQTRNTEAFF
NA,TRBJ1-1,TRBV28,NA,TGTGCCAGCAGTTTCCGACAGGCCGATGAATTCCTGAACACTGAAGCTTTCTTT,CASSFRQADEFLNTEAFF
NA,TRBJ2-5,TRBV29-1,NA,TGCAGCGTTGAGTCCGTCAGGGACATGTCCCAGTACTTC,CSVESVRDMSQYF
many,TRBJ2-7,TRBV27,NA,TGTGCCAGCAGTTCAGGTGGGAGTTGGTCCGAGCAGTACTTC,CASSSGGSWSEQYF
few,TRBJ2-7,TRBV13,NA,TGTGCCACCGAACCTAGGGACCGTAGCTCCTACGAGCAGTACTTC,CATEPRDRSSYEQYF
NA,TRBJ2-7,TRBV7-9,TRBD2,TGTGCCAGCAGCTCCGGGGCTAGCGGGATCTACGAGCAGTACTTC,CASSSGASGIYEQYF
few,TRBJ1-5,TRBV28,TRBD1,TGTGCCAGCAGTAACTCCGGGACAGGACTTTATAGCAATCAGCCCCAGCATTTT,CASSNSGTGLYSNQPQHF
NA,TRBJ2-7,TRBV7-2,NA,TGTGCCAGCAGCCCCATTATGATACACGAGCAGTACTTC,CASSPIMIHEQYF
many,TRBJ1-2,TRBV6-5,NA,TGTGCCAGCAGTTACTCGACAGCAGGTTTAGGGGGCTACACCTTC,CASSYSTAGLGGYTF
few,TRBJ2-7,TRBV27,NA,TGTGCCAGCAGGCGGTCGCAGGGCTCCTACGAGCAGTACTTC,CASRRSQGSYEQYF
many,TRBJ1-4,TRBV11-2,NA,TGTGCCAGCAGCCCGGACGGAACTAATAATGAAAAACTGTTTTTT,CASSPDGTNNEKLFF
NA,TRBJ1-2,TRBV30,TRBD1,TGTGCCTGGAGTCCCGACAGGGGATCCTATGGCTACACCTTC,CAWSPDRGSYGYTF
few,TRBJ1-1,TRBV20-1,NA,TGCAGTGCTAGAGATTTGCAGGCAATGAACACTGAAGCTTTCTTT,CSARDLQAMNTEAFF
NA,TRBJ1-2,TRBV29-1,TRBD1,TGCAGCGTTGAGACAGGGGGCGGTGGCTACACCTTC,CSVETGGGGYTF
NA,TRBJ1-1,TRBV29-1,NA,TGCAGCGTTGAAGCTCTAAAAACGTGGGGCACTGAAGCTTTCTTT,CSVEALKTWGTEAFF
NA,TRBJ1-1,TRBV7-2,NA,TGTGCCGGCAGCTTAGATCATTTTGGGACTTTCTTT,CAGSLDHFGTFF
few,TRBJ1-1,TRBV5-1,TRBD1,TGCGCCAGCAGCTCAGAGGGGGCTCGGGTCACTGAAGCTTTCTTT,CASSSEGARVTEAFF
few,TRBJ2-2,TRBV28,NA,TGTGCCAGCAGTCTAAAGACCGGGGAGCTGTTTTTT,CASSLKTGELFF
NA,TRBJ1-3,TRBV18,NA,TGTGCCAGCTCACCACCGTCGGGTGGAAACACCATATATTTT,CASSPPSGGNTIYF
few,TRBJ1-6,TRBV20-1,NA,TGCAGTGCTACCGAAGGGTTGAGTTCACCCCTCCACTTT,CSATEGLSSPLHF
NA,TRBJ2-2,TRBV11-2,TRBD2,TGTGCCAGCAGCTACACTGGCGGGAGCGATCCCGGGGAGCTGTTTTTT,CASSYTGGSDPGELFF
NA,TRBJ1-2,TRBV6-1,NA,TGTGCCAGCAGTGACTGGACACTCCCCGGTGGTGGCTACACCTTC,CASSDWTLPGGGYTF
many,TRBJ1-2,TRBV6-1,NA,TGTGCCAGCGACATGAGCGGAGGCTACACCTTC,CASDMSGGYTF
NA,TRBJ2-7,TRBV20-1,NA,TGCAGTGCTAGGCCTGGTTACGAGCAGTACTTC,CSARPGYEQYF
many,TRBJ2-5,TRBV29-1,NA,TGCAGCGTTGAACTAGTAGCTGGGGAGACCCAGTACTTC,CSVELVAGETQYF
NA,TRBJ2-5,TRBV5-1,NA,TGCGCCAGCAGCCCCGAAACAGGGAGGTCAGAGACCCAGTACTTC,CASSPETGRSETQYF
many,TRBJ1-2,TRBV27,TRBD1,TGTGCCAGCACCGCCGGACAGGGTCGGGGTGGCTACACCTTC,CASTAGQGRGGYTF
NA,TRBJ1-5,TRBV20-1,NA,TGCAGTGCTAGAGATCCGGGAGGGGCGATTCAGCCCCAGCATTTT,CSARDPGGAIQPQHF
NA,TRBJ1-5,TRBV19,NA,TGTGCCAGTAGCAAAGGGTTGACTCAGCCCCAGCATTTT,CASSKGLTQPQHF
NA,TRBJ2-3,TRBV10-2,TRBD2,TGCGCCAGCAGTGAACTAGCGGGAGGACCTTACACAGATACGCAGTATTTT,CASSELAGGPYTDTQYF
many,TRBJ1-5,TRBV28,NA,TGTGCCAGCAGTTTAGGGGCAGGAAAACAGCCCCAGCATTTT,CASSLGAGKQPQHF
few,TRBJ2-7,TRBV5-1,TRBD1,TGCGCCAGCAGCTTACTCGGGACAGGGAAAGAGGAGCAGTACTTC,CASSLLGTGKEEQYF
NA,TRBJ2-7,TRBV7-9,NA,TGTGCCAGCAGATCCTTACATGAGCCCTACGACGAGCAGTACTTC,CASRSLHEPYDEQYF
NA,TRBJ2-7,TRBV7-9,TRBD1,TGTGCCAGCAGCGTCACAGGGGGCGGGTACGAGCAGTACTTC,CASSVTGGGYEQYF